A selection of T cell receptor beta chains follows, all from one sample in a study of blood T cell repertoires in COVID-19. This table comes from immunoSEQ multiplex PCR, and its TCRdb copy is limited to in-frame clones, with some not included. The sample holds roughly 63,000 clones, 70% to 80% seen once. Sample: peripheral blood. The receptor set was obtained from a human donor in a cohort sampled during active COVID-19. CDR3s include the opening cysteine and the closing phenylalanine or tryptophan. Each record gives: CDR3 DNA, CDR3 protein, J gene, clone size, V gene, D gene. The D gene is left open where the match is weak. For some rows the clone size is stated as once, few or many, or as a class when expanded; others skip it.

TGCGCCAGCGGACCGGGACAGGGGTCATGGAACACTGAAGCTTTCTTT	CASGPGQGSWNTEAFF	TRBJ1-1	.	TRBV5-1	TRBD1
TGCGCCAGCAGCTTAATCGGGAAAAGCACAGATACGCAGTATTTT	CASSLIGKSTDTQYF	TRBJ2-3	.	TRBV5-1	.
TGTGCCAGCAGCCCCCGACTAGCGGGAGTCGGTGAGCAGTTCTTC	CASSPRLAGVGEQFF	TRBJ2-1	.	TRBV11-2	TRBD2
TGTGCCAGCAGCGGAGGCGGAGGGAAGGAAAAACTGTTTTTT	CASSGGGGKEKLFF	TRBJ1-4	.	TRBV28	.
TGTGCCAGCAGTTGGCGGGACCCACAAGAGACCCAGTACTTC	CASSWRDPQETQYF	TRBJ2-5	.	TRBV6-2/TRBV6-3	.
TGTGCCAGCCGAAGTTATCCGGGAGAGGGTCGAGAGCAGTACTTC	CASRSYPGEGREQYF	TRBJ2-7	few	TRBV27	.
TGTGCCAGCAGCTTATCTAGCGGGAACACCGGGGAGCTGTTTTTT	CASSLSSGNTGELFF	TRBJ2-2	.	TRBV7-2	TRBD2
TGCGCCAGTAACCGAGGGGGCGCGGACGAGCAGTACTTC	CASNRGGADEQYF	TRBJ2-7	many	TRBV10-1	TRBD1
TGTGCCAGTAGTGTAACAGGGGGAAGACAATCACCCCTCCACTTT	CASSVTGGRQSPLHF	TRBJ1-6	.	TRBV19	TRBD1
TGTGCCTGGAGACTAGCTGGCGAGCAGTTCTTC	CAWRLAGEQFF	TRBJ2-1	.	TRBV30	.
TGTGCCAGCAGCTTACTCGGTGAGCAGTTCTTC	CASSLLGEQFF	TRBJ2-1	.	TRBV11-3	.
TGTGCCAGCAGTTCCGGCGCAGGGGGCTCCTACGAGCAGTACTTC	CASSSGAGGSYEQYF	TRBJ2-7	.	TRBV6-5	TRBD1
TGCGCCAGCAGCTCGGGACTCTCCCGGAGCTCCTACAATGAGCAGTTCTTC	CASSSGLSRSSYNEQFF	TRBJ2-1	few	TRBV5-1	.
TGTGCCAGCAGCTTTTGGGGGGACGGCACCGGGGAGCTGTTTTTT	CASSFWGDGTGELFF	TRBJ2-2	.	TRBV5-8	.
TGCGCCAGCAGCCCAAAGGGGGCCAGCACAGATACGCAGTATTTT	CASSPKGASTDTQYF	TRBJ2-3	.	TRBV5-1	TRBD1
TGTGCCAGCAGTTTGGGATGGGGAGGCGAGCAGTACTTC	CASSLGWGGEQYF	TRBJ2-7	.	TRBV28	.
TGTGCCACCGAAGGACTAGCGGGAGGAAATGAGCAGTTCTTC	CATEGLAGGNEQFF	TRBJ2-1	once	TRBV15	TRBD2
TGTGCCAGCAGCCAAGACAGGGGCGAGAACACCGGGGAGCTGTTTTTT	CASSQDRGENTGELFF	TRBJ2-2	few	TRBV3-1/TRBV3-2	.
TGTGCCAGCAGCGTAGGGGAGGGGAACGCCTATAATTCACCCCTCCACTTT	CASSVGEGNAYNSPLHF	TRBJ1-6	few	TRBV9	.
TGTGCCAGCAGAGCACAGGGGAGCGCCTACAATGAGCAGTTCTTC	CASRAQGSAYNEQFF	TRBJ2-1	.	TRBV6-5	TRBD1
TGTGCCAGCAGCCCCTACAGGGGCGATCAGCCCCAGCATTTT	CASSPYRGDQPQHF	TRBJ1-5	.	TRBV5-8	TRBD1
TGTGCCAGCAGCGTAGAGCAGGGGACGTACAATGAGCAGTTCTTC	CASSVEQGTYNEQFF	TRBJ2-1	.	TRBV9	.
TGTGCCATCAGTGATTCTAGGGGGGGAGGGTCCTACAATGAGCAGTTCTTC	CAISDSRGGGSYNEQFF	TRBJ2-1	.	TRBV10-3	.
TGTGCCAGCAGCCAAGGGGACAGTCCTAGCAATCAGCCCCAGCATTTT	CASSQGDSPSNQPQHF	TRBJ1-5	.	TRBV4-2	TRBD1
TGTGCCTGGACAAGGCAGGGGAGTTGGAGCGAAGCTTTCTTT	CAWTRQGSWSEAFF	TRBJ1-1	once	TRBV30	.
TGTGCCAGCAGTTTAAGAGCGTATGAGCAGTTCTTC	CASSLRAYEQFF	TRBJ2-1	.	TRBV28	.
TGTGCCAGCAGCCCCGGACAGGGCAACACTGAAGCTTTCTTT	CASSPGQGNTEAFF	TRBJ1-1	.	TRBV7-9	TRBD1
TGTGCCAGTAGTCCGACTCAGGGAACGGGCTACAATGAGCAGTTCTTC	CASSPTQGTGYNEQFF	TRBJ2-1	.	TRBV19	.
TGTGCCAGCTCACAAATCGGGACAGCAGCCTACGAGCAGTACTTC	CASSQIGTAAYEQYF	TRBJ2-7	.	TRBV18	TRBD1
TGTGCCAGCAGCCTCCGGGCGACGGGCAACAGGAACACCATATATTTT	CASSLRATGNRNTIYF	TRBJ1-3	.	TRBV7-2	.
TGTGCCAGCAGCTTAGGGCTAGCGGGAAAGGAGCTGTTTTTT	CASSLGLAGKELFF	TRBJ2-2	.	TRBV11-2	TRBD2
TGCAGCGGGACTAGCTACAATGAGCAGTTCTTC	CSGTSYNEQFF	TRBJ2-1	.	TRBV29-1	TRBD2
TGTGCCAGCAGCTTAGAGGTGAGGGCTGAAGCTTTCTTT	CASSLEVRAEAFF	TRBJ1-1	few	TRBV7-9	.
TGTGCCAGTAGTACCAGCGGGGCCCCAGATACGCAGTATTTT	CASSTSGAPDTQYF	TRBJ2-3	.	TRBV19	TRBD2